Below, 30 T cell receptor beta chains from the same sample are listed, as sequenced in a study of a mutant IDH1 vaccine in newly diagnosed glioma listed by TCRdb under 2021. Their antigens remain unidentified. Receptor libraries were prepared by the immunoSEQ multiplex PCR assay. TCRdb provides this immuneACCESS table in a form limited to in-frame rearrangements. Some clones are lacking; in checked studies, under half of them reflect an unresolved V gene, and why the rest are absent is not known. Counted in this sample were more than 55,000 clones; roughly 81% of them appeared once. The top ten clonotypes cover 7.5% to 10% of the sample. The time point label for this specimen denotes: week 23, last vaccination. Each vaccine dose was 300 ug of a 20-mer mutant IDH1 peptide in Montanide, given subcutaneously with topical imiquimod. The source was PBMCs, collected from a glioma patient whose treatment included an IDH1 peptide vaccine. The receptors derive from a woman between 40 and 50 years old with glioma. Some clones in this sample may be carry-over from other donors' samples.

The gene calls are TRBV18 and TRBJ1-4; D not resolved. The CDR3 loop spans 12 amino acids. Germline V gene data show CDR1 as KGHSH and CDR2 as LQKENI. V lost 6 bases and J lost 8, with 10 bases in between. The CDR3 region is CASSDSREKLFF. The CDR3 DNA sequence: TGTGCCAGCTCCGATTCAAGGGAAAAACTGTTTTTT.

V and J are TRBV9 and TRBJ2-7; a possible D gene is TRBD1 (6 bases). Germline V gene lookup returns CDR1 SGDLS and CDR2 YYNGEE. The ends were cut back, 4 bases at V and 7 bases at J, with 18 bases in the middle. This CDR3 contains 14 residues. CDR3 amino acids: CASSKARGSWEQYF. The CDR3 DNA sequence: TGTGCCAGCAGCAAGGCCAGGGGTTCGTGGGAGCAGTACTTC.

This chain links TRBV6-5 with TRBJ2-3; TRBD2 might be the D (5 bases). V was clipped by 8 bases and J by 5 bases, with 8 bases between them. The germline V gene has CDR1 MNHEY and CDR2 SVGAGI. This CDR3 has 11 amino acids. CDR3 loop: CASLRGDTQYF. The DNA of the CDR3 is TGTGCCAGCCTCCGGGGAGATACGCAGTATTTT.

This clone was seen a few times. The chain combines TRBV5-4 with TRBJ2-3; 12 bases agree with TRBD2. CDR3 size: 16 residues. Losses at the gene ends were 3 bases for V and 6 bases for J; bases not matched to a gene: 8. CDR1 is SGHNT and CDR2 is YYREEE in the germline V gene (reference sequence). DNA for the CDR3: TGTGCCAGCAGCTACCGGACTAGCGGGGCGGGGGATACGCAGTATTTT. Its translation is CASSYRTSGAGDTQYF.

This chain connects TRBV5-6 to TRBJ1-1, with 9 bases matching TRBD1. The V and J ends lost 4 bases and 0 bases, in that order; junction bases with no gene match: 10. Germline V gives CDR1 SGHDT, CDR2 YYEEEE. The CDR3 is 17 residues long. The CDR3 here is CASSGTGPGRMNTEAFF. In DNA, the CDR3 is TGTGCCAGCAGCGGGACAGGGCCCGGAAGGATGAACACTGAAGCTTTCTTT. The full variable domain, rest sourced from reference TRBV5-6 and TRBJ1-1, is DAGVTQSPTHLIKTRGQQVTLRCSPKSGHDTVSWYQQALGQGPQFIFQYYEEEERQRGNFPDRFSGHQFPNYSSELNVNALLLGDSALYLCASSGTGPGRMNTEAFFGQGTRLTVV.

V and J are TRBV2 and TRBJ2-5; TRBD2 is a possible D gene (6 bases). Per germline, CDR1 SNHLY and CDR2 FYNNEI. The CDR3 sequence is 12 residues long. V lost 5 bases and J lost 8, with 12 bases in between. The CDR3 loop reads CASSIRGRTQYF. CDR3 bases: TGTGCCAGCAGTATCCGGGGGAGAACCCAGTACTTC.

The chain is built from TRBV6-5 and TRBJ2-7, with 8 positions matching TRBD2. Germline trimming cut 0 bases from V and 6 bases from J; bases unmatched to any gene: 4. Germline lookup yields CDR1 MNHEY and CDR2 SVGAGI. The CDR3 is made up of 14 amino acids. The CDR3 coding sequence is TGTGCCAGCAGTTACTCGGGTCTAGCGGGCGAGCAGTACTTC. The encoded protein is CASSYSGLAGEQYF.

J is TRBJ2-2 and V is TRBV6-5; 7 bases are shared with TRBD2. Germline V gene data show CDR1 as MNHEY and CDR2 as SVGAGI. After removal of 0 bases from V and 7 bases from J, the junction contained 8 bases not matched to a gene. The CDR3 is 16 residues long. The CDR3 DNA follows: TGTGCCAGCAGTTACTCGAGCGGGGAGGGAGTCGGGGAGCTGTTTTTT. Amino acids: CASSYSSGEGVGELFF.

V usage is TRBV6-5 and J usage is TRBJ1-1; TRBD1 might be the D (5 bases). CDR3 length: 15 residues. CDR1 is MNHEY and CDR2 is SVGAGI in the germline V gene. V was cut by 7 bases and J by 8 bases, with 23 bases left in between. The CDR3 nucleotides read TGTGCCAGCAATCCTGTGGGGCTAGTGGCATCGGAAGCTTTCTTT. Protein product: CASNPVGLVASEAFF.

The CDR3 sequence: CASSFRTGNTEAFF. In DNA, the CDR3 is TGTGCCAGCAGCTTCCGGACAGGGAACACTGAAGCTTTCTTT. J is TRBJ1-1 and V is TRBV7-2, with TRBD1 matching over 7 bases. J gave up 1 base and V 3 bases, and 2 bases lay outside the gene matches. Germline CDR1 and CDR2: SGHTA and FQGNSA. This CDR3 is 14 amino acids long.

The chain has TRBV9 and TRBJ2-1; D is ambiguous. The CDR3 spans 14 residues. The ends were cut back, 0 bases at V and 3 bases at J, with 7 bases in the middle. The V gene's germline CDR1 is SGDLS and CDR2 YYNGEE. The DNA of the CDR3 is TGTGCCAGCAGCGTAGGAAACGTCTACAATGAGCAGTTCTTC. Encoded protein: CASSVGNVYNEQFF.

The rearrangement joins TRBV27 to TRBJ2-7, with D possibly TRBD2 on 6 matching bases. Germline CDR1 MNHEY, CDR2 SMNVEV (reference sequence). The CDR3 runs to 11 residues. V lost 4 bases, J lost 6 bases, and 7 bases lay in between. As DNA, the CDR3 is TGTGCCAGCAGTTCCGGGGGCGAGCAGTACTTC. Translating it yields CASSSGGEQYF.

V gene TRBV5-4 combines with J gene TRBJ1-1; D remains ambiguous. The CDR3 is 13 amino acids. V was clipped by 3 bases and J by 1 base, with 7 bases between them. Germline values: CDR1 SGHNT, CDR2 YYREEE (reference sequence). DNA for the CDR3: TGTGCCAGCAGCTGGGCGCAGAACACTGAAGCTTTCTTT. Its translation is CASSWAQNTEAFF.

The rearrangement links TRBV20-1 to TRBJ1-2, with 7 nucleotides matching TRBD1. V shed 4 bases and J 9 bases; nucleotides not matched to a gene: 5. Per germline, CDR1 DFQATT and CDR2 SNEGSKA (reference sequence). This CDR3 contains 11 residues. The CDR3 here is CSATTGRSYTF. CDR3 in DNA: TGCAGTGCTACGACAGGGCGAAGCTACACCTTC.

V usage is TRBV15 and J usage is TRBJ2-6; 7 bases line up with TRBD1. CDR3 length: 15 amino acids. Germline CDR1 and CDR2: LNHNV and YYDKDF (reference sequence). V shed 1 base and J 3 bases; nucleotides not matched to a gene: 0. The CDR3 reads CATSRGTGGANVLTF. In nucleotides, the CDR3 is TGTGCCACCAGCAGAGGGACAGGTGGGGCCAACGTCCTGACTTTC.

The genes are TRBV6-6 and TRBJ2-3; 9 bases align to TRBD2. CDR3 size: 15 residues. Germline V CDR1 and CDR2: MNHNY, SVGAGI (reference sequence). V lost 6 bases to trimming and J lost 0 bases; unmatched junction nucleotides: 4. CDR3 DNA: TGTGCCAGCAGAGTAGCGGGGGCCAGCACAGATACGCAGTATTTT. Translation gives CASRVAGASTDTQYF.

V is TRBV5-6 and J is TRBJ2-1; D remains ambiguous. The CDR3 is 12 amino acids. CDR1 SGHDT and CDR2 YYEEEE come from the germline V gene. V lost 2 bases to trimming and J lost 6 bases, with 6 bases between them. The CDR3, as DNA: TGTGCCAGCAGCTTTCTGACCAATGAGCAGTTCTTC. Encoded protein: CASSFLTNEQFF.

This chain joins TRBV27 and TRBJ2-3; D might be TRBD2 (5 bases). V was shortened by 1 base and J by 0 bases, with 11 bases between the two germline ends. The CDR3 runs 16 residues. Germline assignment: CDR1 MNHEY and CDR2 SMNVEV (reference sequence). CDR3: CASSLLGVSSTDTQYF. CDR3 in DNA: TGTGCCAGCAGTTTATTGGGAGTCTCTAGCACAGATACGCAGTATTTT.

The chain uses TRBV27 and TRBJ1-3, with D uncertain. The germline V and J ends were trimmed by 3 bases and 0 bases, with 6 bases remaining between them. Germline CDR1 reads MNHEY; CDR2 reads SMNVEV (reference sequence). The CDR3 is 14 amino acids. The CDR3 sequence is CASSFGSSGNTIYF. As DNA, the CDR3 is TGTGCCAGCAGTTTTGGGAGCTCTGGAAACACCATATATTTT.

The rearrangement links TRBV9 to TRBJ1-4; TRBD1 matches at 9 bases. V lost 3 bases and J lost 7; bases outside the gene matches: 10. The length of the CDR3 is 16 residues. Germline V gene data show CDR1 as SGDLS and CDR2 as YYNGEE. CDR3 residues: CASSAPPTGGGEKLFF. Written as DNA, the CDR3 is TGTGCCAGCAGCGCCCCCCCGACAGGGGGGGGTGAAAAACTGTTTTTT.

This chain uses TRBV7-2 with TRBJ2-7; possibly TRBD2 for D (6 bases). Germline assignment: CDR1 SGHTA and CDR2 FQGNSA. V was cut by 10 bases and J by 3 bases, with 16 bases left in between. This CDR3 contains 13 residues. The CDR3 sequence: CATAAGYNYEQYF. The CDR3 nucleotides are TGTGCCACCGCCGCGGGATATAACTACGAGCAGTACTTC.

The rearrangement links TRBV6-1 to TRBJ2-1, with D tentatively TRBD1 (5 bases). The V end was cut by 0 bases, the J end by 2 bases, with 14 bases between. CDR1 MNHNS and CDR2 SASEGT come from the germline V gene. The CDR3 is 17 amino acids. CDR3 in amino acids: CASSEALRPGTYNEQFF. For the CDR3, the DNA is TGTGCCAGCAGTGAAGCGCTTCGTCCAGGGACCTACAATGAGCAGTTCTTC.

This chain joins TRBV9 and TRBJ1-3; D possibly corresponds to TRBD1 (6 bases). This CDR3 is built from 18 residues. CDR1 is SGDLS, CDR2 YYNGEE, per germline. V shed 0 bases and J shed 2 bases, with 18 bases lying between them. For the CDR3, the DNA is TGTGCCAGCAGCGTAGTGTCTTCAGGGGTCGCCCCTGGAAACACCATATATTTT. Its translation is CASSVVSSGVAPGNTIYF.

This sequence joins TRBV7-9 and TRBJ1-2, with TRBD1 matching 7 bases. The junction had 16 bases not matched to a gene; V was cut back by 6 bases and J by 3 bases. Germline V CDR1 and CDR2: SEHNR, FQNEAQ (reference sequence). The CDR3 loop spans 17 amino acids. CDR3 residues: CASRLGQLVGFDYGYTF. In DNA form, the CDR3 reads TGTGCCAGCAGACTGGGACAGCTTGTCGGGTTTGACTATGGCTACACCTTC.

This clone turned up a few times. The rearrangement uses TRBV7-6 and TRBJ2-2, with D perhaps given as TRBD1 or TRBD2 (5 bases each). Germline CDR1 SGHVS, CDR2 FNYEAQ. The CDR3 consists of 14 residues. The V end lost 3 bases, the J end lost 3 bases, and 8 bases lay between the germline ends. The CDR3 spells CASSLGPYTGELFF. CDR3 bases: TGTGCCAGCAGCTTGGGACCGTACACCGGGGAGCTGTTTTTT. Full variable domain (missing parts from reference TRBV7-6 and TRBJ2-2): GAGVSQSPRYKVTKRGQDVALRCDPISGHVSLYWYRQALGQGPEFLTYFNYEAQQDKSGLPNDRFSAERPEGSISTLTIQRTEQRDSAMYRCASSLGPYTGELFFGEGSRLTVL.

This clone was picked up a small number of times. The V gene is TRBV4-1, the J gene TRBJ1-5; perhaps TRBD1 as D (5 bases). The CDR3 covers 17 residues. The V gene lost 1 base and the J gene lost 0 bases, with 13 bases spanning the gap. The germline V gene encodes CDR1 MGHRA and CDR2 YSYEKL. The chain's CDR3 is CASSQGKGLHSNQPQHF. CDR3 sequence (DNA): TGCGCCAGCAGCCAAGGTAAGGGACTCCATAGCAATCAGCCCCAGCATTTT.

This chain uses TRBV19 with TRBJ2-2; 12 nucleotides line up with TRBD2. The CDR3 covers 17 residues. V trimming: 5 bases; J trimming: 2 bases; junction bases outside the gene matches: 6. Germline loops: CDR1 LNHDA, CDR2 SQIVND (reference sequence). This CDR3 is CASSRTSGVLNTGELFF. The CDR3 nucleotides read TGTGCCAGTAGTCGGACTAGCGGGGTCCTCAACACCGGGGAGCTGTTTTTT. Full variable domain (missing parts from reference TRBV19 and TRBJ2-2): DGGITQSPKYLFRKEGQNVTLSCEQNLNHDAMYWYRQDPGQGLRLIYYSQIVNDFQKGDIAEGYSVSREKKESFPLTVTSAQKNPTAFYLCASSRTSGVLNTGELFFGEGSRLTVL.

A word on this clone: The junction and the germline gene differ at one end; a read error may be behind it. CDR3 nucleotides: TGTGCCAGCTCACCACCTGGGACAGGGCAACACCTTTTT. It encodes CASSPPGTGQHLF. The chain joins TRBV18 to TRBJ1-1, with 9 bases lining up with TRBD1. The CDR3 loop spans 13 amino acids. CDR1 is KGHSH, CDR2 LQKENI, per germline.

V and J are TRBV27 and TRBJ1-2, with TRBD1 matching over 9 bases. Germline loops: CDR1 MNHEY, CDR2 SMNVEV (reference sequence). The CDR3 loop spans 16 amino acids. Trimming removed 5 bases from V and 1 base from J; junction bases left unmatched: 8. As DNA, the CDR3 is TGTGCCAGCAGTCCCCGCGACAGGGGGGATAACTATGGCTACACCTTC. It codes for CASSPRDRGDNYGYTF.

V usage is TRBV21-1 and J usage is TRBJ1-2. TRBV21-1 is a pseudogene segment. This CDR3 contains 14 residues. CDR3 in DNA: TGTGCCAGCAGCAACTCCGGGGTCCCTATGGGCTACACCTTC. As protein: CASSNSGVPMGYTF.